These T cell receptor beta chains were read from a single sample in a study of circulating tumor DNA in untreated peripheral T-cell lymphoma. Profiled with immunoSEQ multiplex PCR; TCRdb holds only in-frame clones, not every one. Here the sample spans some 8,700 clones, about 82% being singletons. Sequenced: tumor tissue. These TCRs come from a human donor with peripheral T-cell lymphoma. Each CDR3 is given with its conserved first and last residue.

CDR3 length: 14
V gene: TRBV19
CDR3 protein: CASTGTGQGYEQYF

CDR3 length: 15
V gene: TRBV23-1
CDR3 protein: CASSLVPSGTYEQYF

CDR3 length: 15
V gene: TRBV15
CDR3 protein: CATSRGWGADTEAFF

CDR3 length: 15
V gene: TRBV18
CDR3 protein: CASSLQDRVDYGYTF

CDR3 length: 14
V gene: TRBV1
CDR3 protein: CASSQTGLNTEAFF

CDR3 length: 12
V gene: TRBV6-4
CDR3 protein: CASREVGDEQFF

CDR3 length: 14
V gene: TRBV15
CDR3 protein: CATSREGGPGGYTF

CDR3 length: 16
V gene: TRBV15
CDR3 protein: CATSGAALGAGNEQYF

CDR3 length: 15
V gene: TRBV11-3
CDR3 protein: CASSSGYLNTGELFF

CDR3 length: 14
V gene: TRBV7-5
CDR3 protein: CASSVREGGTEAFF

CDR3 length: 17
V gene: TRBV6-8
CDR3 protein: CASSYSFAGGANSPLHF

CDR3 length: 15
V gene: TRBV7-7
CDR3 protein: CASSLDTQGGEKLFF

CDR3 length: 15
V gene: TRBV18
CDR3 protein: CASSPVVGYPHEQYF

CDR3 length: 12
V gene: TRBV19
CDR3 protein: CASSMVSETQYF

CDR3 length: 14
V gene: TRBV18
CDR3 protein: CASSPPSLDGWTYF

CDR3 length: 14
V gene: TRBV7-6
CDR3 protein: CVSSPEVNGNTIYF

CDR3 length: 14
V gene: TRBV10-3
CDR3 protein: CAISESGGQTEAFF

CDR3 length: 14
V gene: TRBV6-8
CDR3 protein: CASRIGPLSEKLFF

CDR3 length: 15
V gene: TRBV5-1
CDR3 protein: CASSPPGFYTDTQYF

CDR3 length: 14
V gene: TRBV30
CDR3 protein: CACHCSETRETQYF

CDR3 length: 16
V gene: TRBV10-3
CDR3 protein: CAISESRTGNTGELFF

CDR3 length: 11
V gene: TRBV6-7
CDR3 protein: CASSYWNEQFF

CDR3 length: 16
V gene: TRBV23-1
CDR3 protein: CASSQEKEVTNYGYTF

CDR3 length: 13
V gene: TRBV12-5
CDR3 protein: CASGFPTPYGYTF

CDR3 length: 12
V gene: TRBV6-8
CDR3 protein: CAMGQSNTEAFF

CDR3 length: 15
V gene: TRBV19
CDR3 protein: CASSSQLATNEKLFF

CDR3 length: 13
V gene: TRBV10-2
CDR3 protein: CASSPSTGVEQYF

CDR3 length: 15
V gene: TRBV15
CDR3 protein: CATSRDSGRDTEAFF

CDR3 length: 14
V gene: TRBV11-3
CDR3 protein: CASSQDSGDYEQYF

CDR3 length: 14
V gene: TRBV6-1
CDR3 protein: CASSEDYRGYEQYF

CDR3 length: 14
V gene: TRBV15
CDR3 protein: CATSGTGVGEKLFF

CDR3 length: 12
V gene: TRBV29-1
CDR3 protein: CSVEGGPYEQYF

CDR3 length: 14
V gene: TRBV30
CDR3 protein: CAWSRGATNEKLFF

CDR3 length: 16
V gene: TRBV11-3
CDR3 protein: CASSLEGTGTGEGYTF

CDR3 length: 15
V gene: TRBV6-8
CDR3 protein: CASSTSRTGGFSYTF

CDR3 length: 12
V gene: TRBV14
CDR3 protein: CASSQIWTSQYF

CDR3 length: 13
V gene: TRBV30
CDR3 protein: CAWSVGDSYGYTF

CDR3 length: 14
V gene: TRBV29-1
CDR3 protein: CSVDSGWGNTEAFF

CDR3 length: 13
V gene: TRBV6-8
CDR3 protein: CASTDTFTDTQYF

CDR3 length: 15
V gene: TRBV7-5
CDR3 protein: CASSLVAWGYNEQFF

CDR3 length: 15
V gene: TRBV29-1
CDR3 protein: CSVEVSGASTGTQYF

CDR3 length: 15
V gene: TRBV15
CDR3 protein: CATSRDMGFSYEQYF

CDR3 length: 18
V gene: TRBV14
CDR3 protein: CASSQGLAGELSYNEQFF

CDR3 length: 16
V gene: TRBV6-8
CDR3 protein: CASRNGGTGKVQPQHF

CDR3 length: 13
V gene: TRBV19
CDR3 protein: CASSAGRSGEQYF

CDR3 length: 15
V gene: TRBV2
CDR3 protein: CARDARGQGNYGYTF

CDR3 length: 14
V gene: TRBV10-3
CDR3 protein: CASEAAGGQETQYF

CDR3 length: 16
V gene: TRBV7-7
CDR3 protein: CASSLLAGGPPDTQYF

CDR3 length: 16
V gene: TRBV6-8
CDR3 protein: CASSPLGGTRGDTQYF

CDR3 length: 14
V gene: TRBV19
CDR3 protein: CASSIGQAYWPLHF

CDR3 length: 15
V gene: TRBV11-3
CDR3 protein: CASNLVGAGGETQYF

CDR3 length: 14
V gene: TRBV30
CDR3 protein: CAWSAGQATDTQYF

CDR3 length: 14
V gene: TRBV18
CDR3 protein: CASSPPGGIYEQFF

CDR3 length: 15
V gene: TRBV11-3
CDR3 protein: CASSFGTGLSYEQYF

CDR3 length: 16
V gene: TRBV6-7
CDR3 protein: CASSFLAGGPENEQFF

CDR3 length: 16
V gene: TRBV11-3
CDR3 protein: CASSLGTSGFYNEQFF

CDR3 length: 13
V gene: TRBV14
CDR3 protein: CASSQGQGRGYTF

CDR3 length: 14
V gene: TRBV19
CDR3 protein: CASSIGSSTDTQYF

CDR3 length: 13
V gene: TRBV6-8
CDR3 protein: CASSGFKVHEQYF

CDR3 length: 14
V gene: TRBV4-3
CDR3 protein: CASSQRQGPEKLFF